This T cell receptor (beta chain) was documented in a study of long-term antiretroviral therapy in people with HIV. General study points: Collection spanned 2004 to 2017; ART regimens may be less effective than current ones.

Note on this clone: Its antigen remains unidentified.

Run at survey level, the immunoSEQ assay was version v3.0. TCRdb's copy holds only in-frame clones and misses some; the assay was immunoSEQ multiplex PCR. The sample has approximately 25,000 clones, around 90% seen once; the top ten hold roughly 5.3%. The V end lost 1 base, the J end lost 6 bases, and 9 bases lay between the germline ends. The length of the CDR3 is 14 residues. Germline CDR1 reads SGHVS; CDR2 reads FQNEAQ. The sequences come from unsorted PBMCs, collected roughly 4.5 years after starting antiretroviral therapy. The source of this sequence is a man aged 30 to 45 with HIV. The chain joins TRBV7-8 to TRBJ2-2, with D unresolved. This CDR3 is CASSLESSAGELFF. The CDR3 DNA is TGTGCCAGCAGCTTAGAGAGCTCGGCCGGGGAGCTGTTTTTT. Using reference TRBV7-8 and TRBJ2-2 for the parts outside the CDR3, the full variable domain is GAGVSQSPRYKVAKRGQDVALRCDPISGHVSLFWYQQALGQGPEFLTYFQNEAQLDKSGLPSDRFFAERPEGSVSTLKIQRTQQEDSAVYLCASSLESSAGELFFGEGSRLTVL.